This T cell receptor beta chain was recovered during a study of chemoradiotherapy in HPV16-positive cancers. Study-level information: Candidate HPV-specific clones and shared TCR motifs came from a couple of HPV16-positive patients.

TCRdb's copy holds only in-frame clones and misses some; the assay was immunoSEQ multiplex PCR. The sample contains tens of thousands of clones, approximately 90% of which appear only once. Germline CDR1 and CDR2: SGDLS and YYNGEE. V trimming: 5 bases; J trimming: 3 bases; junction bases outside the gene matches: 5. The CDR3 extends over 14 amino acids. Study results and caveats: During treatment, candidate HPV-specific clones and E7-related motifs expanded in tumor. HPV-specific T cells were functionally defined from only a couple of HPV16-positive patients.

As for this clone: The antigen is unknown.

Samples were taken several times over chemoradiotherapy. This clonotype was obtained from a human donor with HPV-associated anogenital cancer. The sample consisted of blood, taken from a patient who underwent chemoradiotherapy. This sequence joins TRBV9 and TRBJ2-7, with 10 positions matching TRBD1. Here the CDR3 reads CASSPGQGNYEQYF. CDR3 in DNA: TGTGCCAGCAGTCCGGGACAGGGGAACTACGAGCAGTACTTC.